Shown below are 20 T cell receptor beta chains from a single sample sequenced in a study of blood T cell repertoires in COVID-19. Here immunoSEQ multiplex PCR was the method, and the copy in TCRdb shows in-frame clones only, minus some. Of some 400,000 clones listed, around 87% are singletons. The sequenced material came from peripheral blood. The receptors originated from a human donor in a cohort sampled during active COVID-19.

J is TRBJ2-3 and V is TRBV19; TRBD2 matches 10 bases. The trim removed 5 bases at V and 4 bases at J, leaving 3 bases unmatched. There are 14 residues in the CDR3. Germline V gene data show CDR1 as LNHDA and CDR2 as SQIVND (reference sequence). The CDR3 sequence: CASSPSGSSDTQYF. CDR3 in DNA: TGTGCCAGTAGTCCTAGCGGGAGTTCAGATACGCAGTATTTT.

This chain joins TRBV28 and TRBJ2-1; D not certain. Trimming pared 5 bases from V and 10 bases from J, leaving 18 bases between. The CDR3 consists of 14 residues. Looked up from germline, CDR1 is MDHEN and CDR2 is SYDVKM. The CDR3 nucleotides read TGTGCCAGCAGTAAGCACACCTCCTCCGGGGAGCAGTTCTTC. Protein sequence: CASSKHTSSGEQFF.

The genes are TRBV6-6 and TRBJ1-2; TRBD1 might be the D (5 bases). This CDR3 is built from 14 residues. The germline CDR1 and CDR2 sequences are MNHNY and SVGAGI (reference sequence). Trimming shortened V by 2 bases and J by 6 bases, and 13 bases separated the two germline ends. In DNA form, the CDR3 reads TGTGCCAGCAGTTACGAGCGGGGGAGGGATGGCTACACCTTC. This encodes CASSYERGRDGYTF.

This sequence joins TRBV19 and TRBJ1-1; 9 bases fit TRBD1. V lost 8 bases, J lost 6 bases, and 13 bases stayed unmatched. This CDR3 region has 15 residues. Germline loops: CDR1 LNHDA, CDR2 SQIVND (reference sequence). The CDR3 DNA sequence: TGTGCCAGTCCGACCACGGGACAGGGTGAAGCTGAAGCTTTCTTT. This sequence encodes CASPTTGQGEAEAFF.

V usage is TRBV5-1 and J usage is TRBJ1-1; the match to TRBD1 covers 9 bases. J was trimmed by 3 bases and V by 4 bases; bases with no gene match: 10. Germline V gene lookup returns CDR1 SGHRS and CDR2 YFSETQ. The CDR3 runs 16 residues. CDR3 in DNA: TGCGCCAGCAGCCGAACCGGGACAGGGCAATACACTGAAGCTTTCTTT. This translates into CASSRTGTGQYTEAFF.

The V and J genes are TRBV2 and TRBJ2-3, with 8 bases aligning to TRBD2. The length of the CDR3 is 14 residues. CDR1 is SNHLY, CDR2 FYNNEI, per germline. The J segment lost 6 bases and the V segment lost 4 bases, leaving 6 bases of the junction unmatched. The CDR3 bases are TGTGCCAGCAGTGGCTTAGCGGGGTATGATACGCAGTATTTT. Translation: CASSGLAGYDTQYF.

V and J are TRBV2 and TRBJ2-1, with 8 bases lining up with TRBD2. The germline gives CDR1 SNHLY, CDR2 FYNNEI. CDR3 length: 14 amino acids. V was clipped by 7 bases and J by 0 bases; unmatched bases: 2. The CDR3 bases are TGTGCCAGCATAGCGGGGTACTCCTACAATGAGCAGTTCTTC. The encoded protein is CASIAGYSYNEQFF.

V and J are TRBV15 and TRBJ1-4; D is ambiguous. The CDR3 loop spans 16 amino acids. V shed 4 bases and J shed 6 bases, with 18 bases lying between them. CDR1 is LNHNV and CDR2 is YYDKDF in the germline V gene (reference sequence). In DNA, the CDR3 is TGTGCCACCAGCACAGTTCTTCCTAGGACTCATGAAAAACTGTTTTTT. The encoded protein is CATSTVLPRTHEKLFF.

The V gene is TRBV7-2, the J gene TRBJ2-5, with D possibly being TRBD2 (6 bases). The ends were cut back, 1 base at V and 1 base at J, with 13 bases in the middle. Germline CDR1 reads SGHTA; CDR2 reads FQGNSA. This CDR3 is built from 16 residues. CDR3 loop: CASSLGGPGVQETQYF. CDR3 DNA: TGTGCCAGCAGCTTAGGCGGGCCGGGGGTCCAAGAGACCCAGTACTTC.

J is TRBJ2-1 and V is TRBV5-5; 7 nucleotides agree with TRBD2. Trimming cost V 1 base and J 1 base; bases outside gene matches: 2. The CDR3 totals 15 residues. The germline CDR1 and CDR2 sequences are SGHKS and YYEKEE (reference sequence). The CDR3 loop reads CASSLSGGSYNEQFF. The CDR3 coding sequence is TGTGCCAGCAGCTTGTCGGGGGGTTCCTACAATGAGCAGTTCTTC.

The V and J genes are TRBV11-2 and TRBJ1-1; 8 bases are shared with TRBD1. V lost 5 bases and J lost 1; bases outside the gene matches: 15. The CDR3 loop spans 18 amino acids. CDR1 and CDR2 (germline): SGHAT, FQNNGV. The CDR3, as DNA: TGTGCCAGCAGCCCAGGGCGGGTCAGGGGGCCATCGAACACTGAAGCTTTCTTT. It is translated as CASSPGRVRGPSNTEAFF.

The V and J genes are TRBV6-5 and TRBJ2-2; the D is unclear. Per germline, CDR1 MNHEY and CDR2 SVGAGI. V gave up 2 bases and J gave up 5 bases, with 15 bases separating them. The CDR3 runs to 16 residues. In DNA, the CDR3 is TGTGCCAGCAGTTACCAACAGTACACCGGTACCGGGGAGCTGTTTTTT. Amino acid sequence: CASSYQQYTGTGELFF.

The genes are TRBV5-3 and TRBJ1-5, with a weak D call TRBD1 (6 bases). TRBV5-3 is reported as an ORF; its role is uncertain. Trimming took 6 bases from V and 0 from J, leaving 34 bases between them. The CDR3 length is 22 residues. In DNA, the CDR3 is TGTGCCAGAACCACCAGACACAGTCCAGGGGTACTCCCAGATGATAGCAATCAGCCCCAGCATTTT. Encoded protein: CARTTRHSPGVLPDDSNQPQHF.

This CDR3 is CASSLYSRGLAGVRQETQYF. CDR3 bases: TGTGCCAGCTCACTCTACTCCCGGGGACTAGCGGGAGTAAGGCAAGAGACCCAGTACTTC. The V gene is TRBV18, the J gene TRBJ2-5; 14 nucleotides agree with TRBD2. Germline values: CDR1 KGHSH, CDR2 LQKENI. The CDR3 length is 20 residues. After removal of 4 bases from V and 2 bases from J, the junction contained 15 bases not matched to a gene.

The chain employs TRBV7-3 and TRBJ2-3; 8 positions match TRBD2. Trimming at V came to 9 bases and at J to 1 base, leaving 6 bases not matched to a gene. Per germline, CDR1 SGHTA and CDR2 FQGTGA. CDR3 length: 14 amino acids. In DNA, the CDR3 is TGTGCCAGTAAACCGGGACTAGGCACAGATACGCAGTATTTT. Its translation is CASKPGLGTDTQYF.

The chain carries TRBV6-5 and TRBJ2-7; TRBD1 is a possible D gene (6 bases). Germline-derived CDR1 and CDR2 are MNHEY and SVGAGI. The CDR3 contains 13 residues. V was pared by 7 bases and J by 2 bases, with 12 bases between. The CDR3 DNA follows: TGTGCCAGCAATCAGGGGCCCGCCTACGAGCAGTACTTC. Residues: CASNQGPAYEQYF.

The rearrangement joins TRBV29-1 to TRBJ2-2; TRBD2 is a possible D gene (6 bases). Germline V gene lookup returns CDR1 SQVTM and CDR2 ANQGSEA. V lost 8 bases to trimming and J lost 2 bases, with 12 bases between them. The CDR3 is 13 amino acids. For the CDR3, the DNA is TGCAGCTCGTCCGGGACTAACACCGGGGAGCTGTTTTTT. Protein product: CSSSGTNTGELFF.

The chain is built from TRBV25-1 and TRBJ1-2; D call uncertain. The CDR3 contains 16 residues. Per germline, CDR1 MGHDK and CDR2 SYGVNS. Trimming cost V 5 bases and J 4 bases, with 20 bases left between them. CDR3 nucleotide sequence: TGTGCCAGCAGTTACTACGGATCTCAACCCTCCTATGGCTACACCTTC. This gives the protein CASSYYGSQPSYGYTF.

V and J are TRBV9 and TRBJ2-5; TRBD2 is a possible D gene (6 bases). Germline V gene lookup returns CDR1 SGDLS and CDR2 YYNGEE. V shed 3 bases and J shed 4 bases, with 16 bases lying between them. The CDR3 runs to 15 residues. In DNA form, the CDR3 reads TGTGCCAGCAGCGCCGGAGGGAATTCGGGAGAGACCCAGTACTTC. Its protein is CASSAGGNSGETQYF.

The chain joins TRBV9 to TRBJ2-2; D is unclear. The CDR3 is 11 amino acids. Germline V CDR1 and CDR2: SGDLS, YYNGEE. Trimming stripped 7 bases from V and 7 bases from J, with 8 bases between. The CDR3, as DNA: TGTGCCAGCCATGGCGGCGGGGAGCTGTTTTTT. Its translation is CASHGGGELFF.